A single sample gave rise to the 32 T cell receptor beta chains below, sequenced in a study of identical twins. A single record per CDR3 protein comes from TCRdb applying MiXCR to the 5' RACE reads. In the table there are roughly 500,000 distinct CDR3 sequences, about 20% of which are singletons. The same data also went into a second study, on T cells expressing NK-cell markers.

The specimen sequenced was CD4+ T cells sorted from blood. All receptors come from a woman under 30 in good health.

This clonotype turned up a few times. The V gene is TRBV5-1, the J gene TRBJ1-5; weak D call: TRBD1 (5 bases). In germline, CDR1 is SGHRS, CDR2 YFSETQ. The CDR3 has 15 amino acids. Trimming removed 0 bases at V and 2 bases at J, with 9 bases between. The CDR3 coding sequence is TGCGCCAGCAGCTTGGCCGGGGCGGGCAATCAGCCCCAGCATTTT. This codes for CASSLAGAGNQPQHF.

The chain employs TRBV6-1 and TRBJ2-7; 7 nucleotides match TRBD2. The germline V gene has CDR1 MNHNS and CDR2 SASEGT. The CDR3 runs to 12 residues. Unmatched junction bases numbered 3, after V lost 0 bases and J lost 10 bases. The CDR3 nucleotides are TGTGCCAGCAGTGAAGCGGGAGGGCCCCAGTACTTC. Encoded protein: CASSEAGGPQYF.

This clonotype was counted ten times or more. The chain has TRBV7-2 and TRBJ2-2, with D perhaps TRBD2 (7 bases). This CDR3 has 14 amino acids. Germline assignment: CDR1 SGHTA and CDR2 FQGNSA. The germline V and J ends were trimmed by 9 bases and 2 bases, with 13 bases remaining between them. The CDR3, as DNA: TGTGCCAGGGAGGCGGGGGCAAACACCGGGGAGCTGTTTTTT. As protein: CAREAGANTGELFF. Based on the CDR3 plus reference TRBV7-2 and TRBJ2-2, the full variable domain is GAGVSQSPSNKVTEKGKDVELRCDPISGHTALYWYRQSLGQGLEFLIYFQGNSAPDKSGLPSDRFSAERTGGSVSTLTIQRTQQEDSAVYLCAREAGANTGELFFGEGSRLTVL.

This clonotype was observed a handful of times. The chain links TRBV5-6 to TRBJ2-2, with 8 nucleotides matching TRBD2. The CDR3 is made up of 18 amino acids. Per the germline V gene, CDR1 is SGHDT and CDR2 is YYEEEE. The trim removed 5 bases at V and 1 base at J, leaving 13 bases unmatched. CDR3 sequence reads: CASSSGTRVYRNTGELFF. As DNA, the CDR3 is TGTGCCAGCAGTTCCGGGACTAGAGTATATAGGAACACCGGGGAGCTGTTTTTT.

The chain uses TRBV9 and TRBJ2-5; 7 positions agree with TRBD2. The CDR3 consists of 14 residues. CDR1 is SGDLS and CDR2 is YYNGEE in the germline V gene. V was clipped by 4 bases and J by 0 bases; unmatched bases: 3. Here the CDR3 reads CASSTRGDQETQYF. In nucleotides, the CDR3 is TGTGCCAGCAGCACACGGGGGGACCAAGAGACCCAGTACTTC.

The DNA for the CDR3 is TGTGCCAGCAGCAAACGGACTAGCGGGAGACCACCGAACACCGGGGAGCTGTTTTTT. As protein: CASSKRTSGRPPNTGELFF. The gene calls are TRBV11-2 and TRBJ2-2, with TRBD2 matching 13 bases. Germline CDR1 is SGHAT and CDR2 is FQNNGV. This CDR3 comprises 19 residues. J lost 0 bases, V lost 5 bases, and 9 bases had no gene match.

This clonotype turned up a few times. This chain uses TRBV12-3 or TRBV12-4 with TRBJ1-2; no reliable D call. This CDR3 spans 13 amino acids. V was trimmed by 4 bases and J by 6 bases, leaving 12 bases between them. The CDR3 loop reads CASSSRLLNGYTF. The CDR3 nucleotides are TGTGCCAGCAGTTCTCGACTCTTAAATGGCTACACCTTC.

This clonotype appeared a few times. The V gene is TRBV7-9, the J gene TRBJ2-1, with 11 bases identical to TRBD2. The CDR3 contains 17 residues. The trim removed 4 bases at V and 8 bases at J, leaving 13 bases unmatched. Germline loops: CDR1 SEHNR, CDR2 FQNEAQ (reference sequence). The CDR3 DNA reads TGTGCCAGCAGCTACAGATTAATAGCGGGAGGGAAGGATGAGCAGTTCTTC. Amino acid sequence: CASSYRLIAGGKDEQFF.

This clonotype came up a few times. The gene calls are TRBV20-1 and TRBJ2-5; 7 bases are a match to TRBD1. CDR3 size: 14 residues. From germline, CDR1 is DFQATT and CDR2 SNEGSKA (reference sequence). J lost 1 base, V lost 5 bases, and 7 bases had no gene match. CDR3 amino acids: CSAADRTTQETQYF. The CDR3 DNA follows: TGCAGTGCTGCGGACAGGACCACCCAAGAGACCCAGTACTTC.

CDR3 in amino acids: CASSPRGLNTEAFF. CDR3 coding DNA: TGTGCCAGCAGTCCCAGGGGCCTGAACACTGAAGCTTTCTTT. The chain combines TRBV6-1 with TRBJ1-1, with D tentatively TRBD1 (6 bases). Germline CDR1 and CDR2: MNHNS and SASEGT. The CDR3 has 14 residues. V lost 5 bases to trimming and J lost 0 bases, with 10 bases between them.

The V gene is TRBV19, the J gene TRBJ1-6; TRBD1 might be the D (5 bases). Germline V gene data show CDR1 as LNHDA and CDR2 as SQIVND (reference sequence). Trimming took off 8 bases at V and 7 bases at J, with 15 bases between the two ends. The CDR3 totals 14 residues. CDR3 sequence reads: CASGRGGGNSPLHF. The CDR3 nucleotides are TGTGCCAGTGGACGGGGGGGTGGAAATTCACCCCTCCACTTT.

This sequence joins TRBV12-3 or TRBV12-4 and TRBJ2-1; TRBD2 might be the D (5 bases). There are 14 residues in the CDR3. V gave up 5 bases and J gave up 2 bases, with 10 bases separating them. The CDR3: CASSGPAAYNEQFF. CDR3 DNA: TGTGCCAGCAGTGGCCCAGCGGCCTACAATGAGCAGTTCTTC.

This clonotype has more than one count but fewer than ten. This sequence joins TRBV27 and TRBJ2-7, with TRBD2 matching over 7 bases. This CDR3 is 13 amino acids long. CDR1 and CDR2 from the germline V gene are MNHEY and SMNVEV (reference sequence). V dropped 6 bases and J dropped 2; count of bases not matched to a gene: 4. CDR3 sequence reads: CASRRAGPYEQYF. The CDR3 DNA is TGTGCCAGCAGGAGAGCGGGACCCTACGAGCAGTACTTC.

This clonotype was counted only a few times. V is TRBV6-1 and J is TRBJ1-5, with D tentatively TRBD1 (6 bases). Germline V lookup: CDR1 MNHNS, CDR2 SASEGT. CDR3 length equals 18 residues. Trimming stripped 6 bases from V and 4 bases from J, with 25 bases between. The CDR3 DNA reads TGTGCCAGCAGCCGAGATGCCTGGGGGCGGGGGGAGAATCAGCCCCAGCATTTT. This translates into CASSRDAWGRGENQPQHF.

This clonotype showed up just a few times. V and J are TRBV10-3 and TRBJ2-3; maybe TRBD2 (6 bases). V lost 8 bases and J lost 4, with 13 bases in between. The CDR3 totals 13 residues. Per the germline V gene, CDR1 is ENHRY and CDR2 is SYGVKD. CDR3 coding DNA: TGTGCCATCGGCGGGGAATGGGCAGATACGCAGTATTTT. Encoded protein: CAIGGEWADTQYF.

CDR3 sequence reads: CASSVRGPYEQYF. CDR3 sequence (DNA): TGTGCCAGCAGTGTCCGGGGCCCCTACGAGCAGTACTTC. The rearrangement links TRBV6-1 to TRBJ2-7; D may match TRBD1 or TRBD2 (5 bases each). The CDR3 loop spans 13 amino acids. The V and J ends lost 4 bases and 2 bases respectively, with 9 bases between them. The germline V gene has CDR1 MNHNS and CDR2 SASEGT.

The sample holds a few counts of this clonotype. The chain carries TRBV3-1 and TRBJ2-1, with 7 bases fitting TRBD2. The CDR3 is 16 residues long. Germline V gene sequence: CDR1 LGHDT, CDR2 YNNKEL (reference sequence). Trimming cost V 4 bases and J 4 bases; bases outside gene matches: 10. CDR3 DNA: TGTGCCAGCAGCCGGGCCCTAGCGGAATATTACAATGAGCAGTTCTTC. It specifies CASSRALAEYYNEQFF.

CDR3 nucleotide sequence: TGTGCCAGCAGGCGGGAGGGACGAACCCAGTACTTC. This encodes CASRREGRTQYF. The chain combines TRBV3-1 with TRBJ2-5; 9 bases are a match to TRBD2. V lost 6 bases and J lost 8; bases outside the gene matches: 4. CDR1 and CDR2 (germline): LGHDT, YNNKEL (reference sequence). The length of the CDR3 is 12 residues.

The rearrangement links TRBV5-1 to TRBJ2-1; D may be TRBD2 (5 bases). Trimming cost V 0 bases and J 6 bases, with 13 bases left between them. The CDR3 runs 15 residues. In germline, CDR1 is SGHRS, CDR2 YFSETQ. CDR3 protein: CASSLDDPRGNEQFF. For the CDR3, the DNA is TGCGCCAGCAGCTTGGATGACCCTCGGGGCAATGAGCAGTTCTTC.

This clonotype has a handful of counts. V usage is TRBV3-1 and J usage is TRBJ2-5; the D is unclear. This CDR3 has 13 amino acids. CDR1 is LGHDT, CDR2 YNNKEL, per germline (reference sequence). The V end was cut by 3 bases, the J end by 5 bases, with 10 bases between. This CDR3 reads CASSHLGEETQYF. The CDR3 region has the DNA TGTGCCAGCAGCCATCTCGGCGAGGAGACCCAGTACTTC.

The J gene is TRBJ2-4, the V gene TRBV20-1, with D maybe TRBD1 (6 bases). The V end lost 4 bases, the J end lost 2 bases, and 12 bases lay between the germline ends. CDR1 and CDR2 (germline): DFQATT, SNEGSKA (reference sequence). The length of the CDR3 is 14 residues. The DNA of the CDR3 is TGCAGTGCTAAGGGGGAAGGGACCAAAAACATTCAGTACTTC. Amino acids: CSAKGEGTKNIQYF.

This clonotype has a handful of counts. This chain joins TRBV3-1 and TRBJ1-1, with D maybe TRBD1 (5 bases). This CDR3 has 15 amino acids. Germline CDR1 is LGHDT and CDR2 is YNNKEL (reference sequence). V shed 0 bases and J shed 5 bases, with 13 bases lying between them. The CDR3 region is CASSQEPGRLTEAFF. The CDR3 DNA follows: TGTGCCAGCAGCCAAGAACCAGGGAGGCTAACTGAAGCTTTCTTT.

This clonotype was observed a few times. The chain is built from TRBV20-1 and TRBJ1-6, with D uncertain. Germline V gene sequence: CDR1 DFQATT, CDR2 SNEGSKA (reference sequence). This CDR3 is 13 amino acids long. V lost 2 bases, J lost 10 bases, and 12 bases lay in between. CDR3 protein: CSARPSAASPLHF. CDR3 nucleotide sequence: TGCAGTGCTAGACCGTCAGCGGCGTCACCCCTCCACTTT.

A few counts support this clonotype. This sequence joins TRBV7-2 and TRBJ2-1; D is perhaps TRBD1 or TRBD2 (5 bases each). The V end lost 2 bases, the J end lost 3 bases, and 8 bases lay between the germline ends. This CDR3 is built from 14 residues. Germline values: CDR1 SGHTA, CDR2 FQGNSA. This CDR3 is CASSLIGGYNEQFF. In DNA, the CDR3 is TGTGCCAGCAGCTTAATTGGGGGCTACAATGAGCAGTTCTTC.

This clonotype came up a few times. The J gene is TRBJ2-3, the V gene TRBV27; 8 bases are shared with TRBD1. Germline CDR1 MNHEY, CDR2 SMNVEV (reference sequence). Unmatched junction bases numbered 3, after V lost 2 bases and J lost 2 bases. The CDR3 extends over 15 amino acids. In nucleotides, the CDR3 is TGTGCCAGCAGTTTAGGGGGACAGGACACAGATACGCAGTATTTT. It yields the protein CASSLGGQDTDTQYF.

Only a few counts were recorded for this clonotype. The chain joins TRBV15 to TRBJ2-7, with 8 bases identical to TRBD2. The V gene end was trimmed by 8 bases and the J gene end by 5 bases; junction bases not matched to a gene: 5. CDR1 is LNHNV and CDR2 is YYDKDF in the germline V gene (reference sequence). CDR3 length: 12 residues. CDR3 bases: TGTGCCACCTCGGGGGGGATCGACGAGCAGTACTTC. This gives the protein CATSGGIDEQYF.

This chain uses TRBV5-1 with TRBJ1-1; the D is unclear. The CDR3 sequence is 14 residues long. Germline lookup yields CDR1 SGHRS and CDR2 YFSETQ. Trimming took off 4 bases at V and 1 base at J, with 11 bases between the two ends. This CDR3 is CASSPQTANTEAFF. The CDR3 DNA reads as TGCGCCAGCAGCCCCCAGACCGCGAACACTGAAGCTTTCTTT.

The chain recombines TRBV12-3 or TRBV12-4 with TRBJ2-6; D remains unclear. The V end lost 7 bases, the J end lost 4 bases, and 11 bases lay between the germline ends. The CDR3 loop spans 14 amino acids. CDR3 region: CASTLIPGANVLTF. The DNA for the CDR3 is TGTGCCAGCACCCTTATTCCAGGGGCCAACGTCCTGACTTTC.

The chain recombines TRBV20-1 with TRBJ2-3; D remains unclear. Trimming took off 2 bases at V and 8 bases at J, with 8 bases between the two ends. This CDR3 has 11 residues. CDR1 is DFQATT, CDR2 SNEGSKA, per germline (reference sequence). The DNA of the CDR3 is TGCAGTGCTAGAATCCGACGTACGCAGTATTTT. It translates to CSARIRRTQYF.

V usage is TRBV11-2 and J usage is TRBJ2-2; 10 bases agree with TRBD2. The CDR3 runs 17 residues. Germline V gene sequence: CDR1 SGHAT, CDR2 FQNNGV. V was pared by 5 bases and J by 2 bases, with 8 bases of the junction left unmatched. In nucleotides, the CDR3 is TGTGCCAGCAGCAAGGGCCCTAGCGGGAGTAACACCGGGGAGCTGTTTTTT. Translation: CASSKGPSGSNTGELFF.

The CDR3 loop reads CSVEGQTNTEAFF. In DNA, the CDR3 is TGCAGCGTTGAAGGACAAACCAACACTGAAGCTTTCTTT. The chain uses TRBV29-1 and TRBJ1-1; no firm D call. CDR1 is SQVTM and CDR2 is ANQGSEA in the germline V gene. Trimming stripped 1 base from V and 2 bases from J, with 8 bases between. CDR3 length: 13 amino acids.

This clonotype was observed a handful of times. One end of the junction is discordant with germline, which a read error may explain. V and J are TRBV5-1 and TRBJ2-5; D may be TRBD2 (6 bases). In germline, CDR1 is SGHRS, CDR2 YFSETQ. This CDR3 has 13 residues. This CDR3 is CASRWRDHETQYF. The CDR3 nucleotides read TGCGCCAGCAGATGGAGGGACCACGAGACCCAGTACTTC. Drawing the rest from reference TRBV5-1 and TRBJ2-5, the complete variable domain is KAGVTQTPRYLIKTRGQQVTLSCSPISGHRSVSWYQQTPGQGLQFLFEYFSETQRNKGNFPGRFSGRQFSNSRSEMNVSTLELGDSALYLCASRWRDHETQYFGPGTRLLVL.